A selection of T cell receptor beta chains follows, all from one sample in a study of T cell responses to AZD1222 COVID-19 vaccine. Sequencing was performed with immunoSEQ multiplex PCR; in TCRdb, only in-frame clones are kept and a portion is missing. This sample carries about 160,000 clones, roughly 90% of them seen once, and the ten largest clones take less than 3.5%. The material sequenced was peripheral blood, taken 28 days after the second AZD1222 dose. These receptors all stem from an adult who received the AZD1222 COVID-19 vaccine. The CDR3 runs from the conserved cysteine through the conserved F or W. Each record gives: V gene, J gene, D gene, clone size, CDR3 DNA, CDR3 protein. D genes are given only for firm matches. Clone size is stated in some rows and not others, as once, few, many or a class when expanded.

TRBV15	TRBJ1-1	TRBD1	.	TGTGCCACCAGCAGACAGGGGGGCGGCACTGAAGCTTTCTTT	CATSRQGGGTEAFF
TRBV30	TRBJ2-7	TRBD1	.	TGTGCCTGGGACAGGGGGGACTCCTACGAGCAGTACTTC	CAWDRGDSYEQYF
TRBV30	TRBJ2-1	TRBD2	.	TGTGCCTGGAGTTCAGTAGCGGGAGGGCCTACCAATGAGCAGTTCTTC	CAWSSVAGGPTNEQFF
TRBV24-1	TRBJ2-7	TRBD2	once	TGTGCCACCAGTGATTTTTCCGAAAGTGGGACTAGCGTCACTGGGGAGCAGTACTTC	CATSDFSESGTSVTGEQYF
TRBV3-1/TRBV3-2	TRBJ1-5	.	.	TGTGCCAGCAGCCAAGAATGCTCACACTTTGACAGACCCAATCAGCCCCAGCATTTT	CASSQECSHFDRPNQPQHF
TRBV5-4	TRBJ1-5	.	.	TGTGCCAGCAGCTTCGGCGGACGGAGCAATCAGCCCCAGCATTTT	CASSFGGRSNQPQHF
TRBV11-2	TRBJ2-7	.	.	TGTGCCAGCAGCTCGTCTAACGAGCAGTACTTC	CASSSSNEQYF
TRBV2	TRBJ1-6	TRBD1	.	TGTGCCAGCGGCTTGGGACAGAGGAATTCACCCCTCCACTTT	CASGLGQRNSPLHF
TRBV19	TRBJ2-7	.	.	TGTGCCAGTAGTGCGGGACGGAAGTACGAGCAGTACTTC	CASSAGRKYEQYF
TRBV14	TRBJ2-1	.	.	TGTGCCAGCAGCCAGGGATTAGGCTCCTACAATGAGCAGTTCTTC	CASSQGLGSYNEQFF
TRBV6-5	TRBJ2-1	TRBD2	.	TGTGCCAGCAGCCTTAGCGGGAGCGGGGTCAATGAGCAGTTCTTC	CASSLSGSGVNEQFF
TRBV29-1	TRBJ2-1	TRBD2	.	TGCAGCGATTCACTAGCGGGAGGGCTATACAATGAGCAGTTCTTC	CSDSLAGGLYNEQFF
TRBV5-1	TRBJ2-7	TRBD2	.	TGCGCCAGCAGCTTGGGGGGACTAAGCTCCTACGAGCAGTACTTC	CASSLGGLSSYEQYF
TRBV19	TRBJ1-1	.	once	TGTGCCAGTAGTGGGACCAGGGGTACCGAAGCTTTCTTT	CASSGTRGTEAFF
TRBV5-4	TRBJ1-1	.	.	TGTGCCAGCAGCTTGTCCAGGACTAACACTGAAGCTTTCTTT	CASSLSRTNTEAFF
TRBV6-5	TRBJ2-3	TRBD2	.	TGTGCCAGTCTAGCGGGAGCCCCCGCAGATACGCAGTATTTT	CASLAGAPADTQYF
TRBV19	TRBJ2-1	TRBD1	.	TGTGCCAGTAGTATAAATCCAGGGGGTGAGCAGTTCTTC	CASSINPGGEQFF
TRBV2	TRBJ1-4	TRBD1	.	TGTGCCAGCTCGGGGACAGTGCTTAATGAAAAACTGTTTTTT	CASSGTVLNEKLFF
TRBV11-2	TRBJ1-4	.	.	TGTGCCAGCACCCAGGTTGGCGGTTTTGCAACTAATGAAAAACTGTTTTTT	CASTQVGGFATNEKLFF
TRBV2	TRBJ1-1	.	.	TGTGCCAGCACCTCGACCGTAATGAACACTGAAGCTTTCTTT	CASTSTVMNTEAFF
TRBV11-2	TRBJ1-1	.	.	TGTGCCAGCAGCTTAGAAGGGGATATGAACACTGAAGCTTTCTTT	CASSLEGDMNTEAFF
TRBV13	TRBJ2-3	TRBD2	.	TGTGCCAGCAGCGCCGTACTGACTAGCGGGAGCCCTGATACGCAGTATTTT	CASSAVLTSGSPDTQYF
TRBV7-6	TRBJ2-7	.	.	TGTGCCAGCAGCTTGGCCGGGTCCTACGAGCAGTACTTC	CASSLAGSYEQYF
TRBV30	TRBJ2-3	.	.	TGTGCCTGGAGTGTAAGTTCTATCACAGATACGCAGTATTTT	CAWSVSSITDTQYF
TRBV9	TRBJ2-6	.	.	TGTGCCAGCAGCGCCGCGACTGACAGCTCTGGGGCCAACGTCCTGACTTTC	CASSAATDSSGANVLTF
TRBV6-5	TRBJ2-1	TRBD1	.	TGTGCCAGCAGTTACCCGGGACAGGGGCTTGGTAATGAGCAGTTCTTC	CASSYPGQGLGNEQFF
TRBV29-1	TRBJ2-3	TRBD2	once	TGCAGCGTTGCGCTAGCGGTCACAGATACGCAGTATTTT	CSVALAVTDTQYF
TRBV27	TRBJ1-1	.	.	TGTGCCAGCAGGTGGCAGGAGGGTGAAGCTTTCTTT	CASRWQEGEAFF
TRBV27	TRBJ1-3	TRBD1	.	TGTGCCAGCAGTGCAAACAGGGGTGCTGGAAACACCATATATTTT	CASSANRGAGNTIYF
TRBV10-3	TRBJ2-5	TRBD1	.	TGTGCCATCAGTGCGACAGGGAGCGGAGAGACCCAGTACTTC	CAISATGSGETQYF
TRBV16	TRBJ1-2	.	.	TGTGCCAGCAGCCTAGCCCCGACAGCTTCAGCTAACTATGGCTACACCTTC	CASSLAPTASANYGYTF
TRBV6-5	TRBJ1-2	.	.	TGTGCCAGCAGTCCCGGGGTCATGGGCTATGGCTACACCTTC	CASSPGVMGYGYTF
TRBV18	TRBJ2-3	.	.	TGTGCCAGCTCACCCTGGGGGGCTAGCGAAATGAGTAGCACAGATACGCAGTATTTT	CASSPWGASEMSSTDTQYF
TRBV6-1	TRBJ2-4	TRBD2	once	TGTGCCAGCAGTGGTCGGGAGGCTGGCTCCAAAAACATTCAGTACTTC	CASSGREAGSKNIQYF
TRBV10-3	TRBJ2-2	.	.	TGTGCCACTGTAGGGACCGACCCGAACACCGGGGAGCTGTTTTTT	CATVGTDPNTGELFF
TRBV5-4	TRBJ1-2	.	.	TGTGCCAGCAGCCCTGCCGGGACGGAACATGGCTACACCTTC	CASSPAGTEHGYTF
TRBV6-2/TRBV6-3	TRBJ2-7	.	.	TGTGCCAGCAGTGCAGGGACAATCTACGAGCAGTACTTC	CASSAGTIYEQYF
TRBV24-1	TRBJ1-5	.	.	TGTGCCACCAGTCCCCGTTTGGGCAATCAGCCCCAGCATTTT	CATSPRLGNQPQHF
TRBV3-1/TRBV3-2	TRBJ1-1	.	.	TGTGCCAGCACCCGGACATCGAACACTGAAGCTTTCTTT	CASTRTSNTEAFF
TRBV3-1/TRBV3-2	TRBJ2-1	.	.	TGTGCCAGCAGCCACGAACCCGGGGGTCGTACTTACAATGAGCAGTTCTTC	CASSHEPGGRTYNEQFF
TRBV5-5	TRBJ2-5	.	.	TGTGCCAGCAGCTCATCGGCCTTACTAATGGAGACCCAGTACTTC	CASSSSALLMETQYF
TRBV7-9	TRBJ1-1	.	.	TGTGCCAGCAGCATACAGGGCATGAACACTGAAGCTTTCTTT	CASSIQGMNTEAFF
TRBV7-8	TRBJ2-2	TRBD2	.	TGTGCCAGCAGGACCCCTTCTCCGGAGCGGGGGACCGGGGAGCTGTTTTTT	CASRTPSPERGTGELFF
TRBV3-1/TRBV3-2	TRBJ2-7	TRBD2	.	TGTGCCAGCAGCCAGCTGGCGGGAGTGCTGGGGCAGTACTTC	CASSQLAGVLGQYF
TRBV6-5	TRBJ2-1	TRBD1	many	TGTGCCAGCAGTTGGGACAGGGATGTCACCTACAATGAGCAGTTCTTC	CASSWDRDVTYNEQFF
TRBV19	TRBJ2-1	TRBD2	.	TGTGCCAGTAGCCACCCCCGAGGGACTAGCGGGAGGTCTTACAATGAGCAGTTCTTC	CASSHPRGTSGRSYNEQFF
TRBV3-1/TRBV3-2	TRBJ2-2	.	.	TGTGCCAGCAGTCAACGGGGGCCCGGGGAGCTGTTTTTT	CASSQRGPGELFF
TRBV7-9	TRBJ2-7	TRBD2	.	TGTGCCAGCACCCCTAAGCGGGAACCATCCTACGAGCAGTACTTC	CASTPKREPSYEQYF
TRBV30	TRBJ2-1	TRBD2	.	TGTGCCTGGAGTCATATAGCGGGCCTGTCCTACAATGAGCAGTTCTTC	CAWSHIAGLSYNEQFF
TRBV19	TRBJ1-4	.	.	TGTGCCACATCACAGGAAGGAGTTGAAAAACTGTTTTTT	CATSQEGVEKLFF
TRBV3-1/TRBV3-2	TRBJ2-2	.	.	TGTGCCAGCAGCCAATCCGGGGAGCTGTTTTTT	CASSQSGELFF